The sequence of this T cell receptor beta chain was determined in a study of blood T cell repertoires in COVID-19. Study information: Acute and convalescent COVID-19 specimens originated in the United States, Italy and Spain. T cells, B-cell-depleted T cells, or PBMCs supplied cDNA or gDNA.

Methods used by the authors: Amplified reference gene primers provided the basis for estimating nucleated cell counts. Clones were read by immunoSEQ multiplex PCR, and TCRdb kept only the in-frame ones, dropping some. V, J and clone size reflect that table, while D and trimming were determined from the DNA. Counted here are about 110,000 clones, 88% occurring once; the ten biggest clones make up approximately 3.3%. V gave up 5 bases and J gave up 3 bases; unmatched junction bases: 8. CDR1 and CDR2 (germline): ENHRY, SYGVKD. The CDR3 loop spans 16 amino acids. The sequence came from a woman between 50 and 59 years old with acute or convalescent COVID-19. The sequenced sample was peripheral blood. This chain uses TRBV10-3 with TRBJ2-3, with TRBD2 identical over 10 bases. CDR3 DNA sequence: TGTGCCATCAGTTCTCCCACTAGCGGGATAACAGATACGCAGTATTTT. Its protein product is CAISSPTSGITDTQYF.